Listed below are T cell receptor beta chains from one sample, sequenced in a study of post-analysis software for immune sequencing data. Each CDR3 protein is one row after TCRdb ran MiXCR on the PCR reads. The table lists 740,000 or so distinct CDR3 sequences, approximately 53% of them singletons, with roughly 4.4% in the top ten. The sequenced material came from blood. Source of these receptors: a girl aged 10 to 17 with multiple sclerosis. Both conserved end residues are trimmed from each CDR3. Each record gives: V gene, CDR3 length, clone size, CDR3 protein. Expanded clones are given a class, and other clones once, few, many or no size at all.

v_call: TRBV6-5; cdr3_length: 11; clone_size: -; cdr3_aa: ASRSQGRDTQY
v_call: TRBV10-3; cdr3_length: 13; clone_size: once; cdr3_aa: AISESSGVYNEQF
v_call: TRBV20-1; cdr3_length: 13; clone_size: -; cdr3_aa: SASELAGRSYEQY
v_call: TRBV18; cdr3_length: 12; clone_size: -; cdr3_aa: ASSPGFITDTQY
v_call: TRBV20-1; cdr3_length: 12; clone_size: -; cdr3_aa: SAEPHTENNEQF
v_call: TRBV12-3/TRBV12-4; cdr3_length: 13; clone_size: -; cdr3_aa: ASSPQGTQNTEAF
v_call: TRBV5-1; cdr3_length: 14; clone_size: -; cdr3_aa: ASSLFPGRTQETQY
v_call: TRBV14; cdr3_length: 14; clone_size: -; cdr3_aa: ASSLSQPSGANVLT
v_call: TRBV14; cdr3_length: 14; clone_size: -; cdr3_aa: ASSPEWDQLPDTQY
v_call: TRBV7-2; cdr3_length: 12; clone_size: -; cdr3_aa: ASTATRPGNIQY
v_call: TRBV20-1; cdr3_length: 14; clone_size: -; cdr3_aa: SAREDGVGSTDTQY
v_call: TRBV29-1; cdr3_length: 13; clone_size: once; cdr3_aa: SVGPRQGTNTEAF
v_call: TRBV4-1; cdr3_length: 14; clone_size: -; cdr3_aa: ASSPLGRTDHYEQY
v_call: TRBV20-1; cdr3_length: 13; clone_size: few; cdr3_aa: SARDPSGGAYEQY
v_call: TRBV12-3/TRBV12-4; cdr3_length: 15; clone_size: -; cdr3_aa: ASSSYLAILAKNIQY
v_call: TRBV29-1; cdr3_length: 12; clone_size: few; cdr3_aa: SVDSPEGSHEQY
v_call: TRBV30; cdr3_length: 11; clone_size: few; cdr3_aa: AWGSGLDYEQY
v_call: TRBV24-1; cdr3_length: 11; clone_size: -; cdr3_aa: ATAHGSTDTQY
v_call: TRBV2; cdr3_length: 13; clone_size: -; cdr3_aa: ASGEGGTRANVLT
v_call: TRBV6-5; cdr3_length: 13; clone_size: -; cdr3_aa: ASSYSGQGNEKLF
v_call: TRBV12-3/TRBV12-4; cdr3_length: 15; clone_size: -; cdr3_aa: ASSPVQGARANYGYT
v_call: TRBV7-2; cdr3_length: 15; clone_size: few; cdr3_aa: ASSLAGQGAGSYEQY
v_call: TRBV4-1; cdr3_length: 15; clone_size: -; cdr3_aa: ASSPGTGPYSNQPQH
v_call: TRBV15; cdr3_length: 12; clone_size: -; cdr3_aa: VTSRSQVGGGQF
v_call: TRBV29-1; cdr3_length: 9; clone_size: -; cdr3_aa: SARGWETQY
v_call: TRBV3-1; cdr3_length: 15; clone_size: -; cdr3_aa: ASSPPRSGRAQETQY
v_call: TRBV5-6; cdr3_length: 12; clone_size: -; cdr3_aa: ASSRDRGPYGYT
v_call: TRBV4-1; cdr3_length: 11; clone_size: few; cdr3_aa: ASSQVAVETQY
v_call: TRBV11-2; cdr3_length: 16; clone_size: once; cdr3_aa: ASSFGGRAEIMADTQY
v_call: TRBV20-1; cdr3_length: 12; clone_size: many; cdr3_aa: SATLAGGPYEQY
v_call: TRBV14; cdr3_length: 12; clone_size: once; cdr3_aa: ASSQITNTGELF
v_call: TRBV11-2; cdr3_length: 15; clone_size: -; cdr3_aa: ASSQGTSGGGTDTQY